The rows below give T cell receptor beta chains drawn from one sample of a study of shared clonotypes between healthy human individuals. TCRdb's table, derived via immunoSEQ multiplex PCR, lists solely in-frame clones and lacks some. The sample carries fewer than 600,000 clones, around 77% recorded once. Sequenced sample: PBMCs. The source is a woman in her thirties or forties in good health. Some clones in this sample may be carry-over from other donors' samples. CDR3s include the opening cysteine and the closing phenylalanine or tryptophan. The order of the fields is V gene, CDR3 length, D gene, J gene, clone size, CDR3 DNA, CDR3 protein. A D gene is named only where the DNA matches it firmly. Some rows mark clone size as missing; the rest say once, few, many or name a class of expanded clone.

TRBV28	15	TRBD2	TRBJ2-2	-	TGTGCCAGCAGCCCAGCGGGAGGGCTCTACGGGGAGCTGTTTTTT	CASSPAGGLYGELFF
TRBV29-1	13	-	TRBJ2-1	once	TGCAGCGTTGAAGATCTACAAGGCAATGAGCAGTTCTTC	CSVEDLQGNEQFF
TRBV5-1	16	-	TRBJ2-3	once	TGCGCCAGCAGCTTATCAGCCAAAGAGGCGCCAGATACGCAGTATTTT	CASSLSAKEAPDTQYF
TRBV9	15	-	TRBJ2-6	-	TGTGCCAGCAGCGAAGGGGGGTCTGGGGCCAACGTCCTGACTTTC	CASSEGGSGANVLTF
TRBV5-1	12	-	TRBJ2-7	once	TGCGCCAGCAGCTCCGCCCGCTACGAGCAGTACTTC	CASSSARYEQYF
TRBV11-1	14	-	TRBJ1-5	-	TGTGCCAGCAGCACCGGAGAATGGTATCAGCCCCAGCATTTT	CASSTGEWYQPQHF
TRBV6-6	11	-	TRBJ2-3	once	TGTGCCAGCAGTTACATGGATACGCAGTATTTT	CASSYMDTQYF
TRBV19	16	TRBD2	TRBJ2-2	-	TGTGCCAGTAGGCCTCATAGCGGGCAAAACACCGGGGAGCTGTTTTTT	CASRPHSGQNTGELFF
TRBV28	16	-	TRBJ1-3	-	TGTGCCAGCAGTCCCCCCATGGGGAGCTCTGGAAACACCATATATTTT	CASSPPMGSSGNTIYF
TRBV5-4	15	-	TRBJ2-2	-	TGTGCCAGCAGCTTAGACGGGAGAGGGGCCGGGGAGCTGTTTTTT	CASSLDGRGAGELFF
TRBV27	16	-	TRBJ1-2	-	TGTGCCAGCAGTTTATACAGGGAGGGATCGGGCTATGGCTACACCTTC	CASSLYREGSGYGYTF
TRBV9	16	TRBD1	TRBJ2-7	-	TGTGCCAGCAGCCGAACAGGACAGGGGATCTCCTACGAGCAGTACTTC	CASSRTGQGISYEQYF